The 25 T cell receptor beta chains below were found in one sample sequenced in a study of control samples from healthy donors and cancer patients. Libraries were prepared by immunoSEQ multiplex PCR; TCRdb keeps only in-frame clonotypes and omits some of them. Among fewer than 200,000 clones listed, roughly 90% were seen once. Sequencing used blood. The receptors come from a man aged 25 to 40 in good health.

V gene TRBV5-4 combines with J gene TRBJ2-7, with no clear D. The CDR3 spans 12 residues. The germline V gene has CDR1 SGHNT and CDR2 YYREEE (reference sequence). V shed 0 bases and J shed 3 bases, with 4 bases lying between them. The CDR3 protein is CASSLENYEQYF. DNA for the CDR3: TGTGCCAGCAGCTTGGAAAACTACGAGCAGTACTTC. Supplemented by reference TRBV5-4 and TRBJ2-7, the full variable domain reads ETGVTQSPTHLIKTRGQQVTLRCSSQSGHNTVSWYQQALGQGPQFIFQYYREEENGRGNFPPRFSGLQFPNYSSELNVNALELDDSALYLCASSLENYEQYFGPGTRLTVT.

This clone was recorded only once. The gene calls are TRBV30 and TRBJ1-2, with D perhaps TRBD1 (5 bases). The CDR3 loop spans 16 amino acids. V was clipped by 3 bases and J by 6 bases, with 23 bases between them. Germline V gives CDR1 GTSNPN, CDR2 SVGIG (reference sequence). The DNA for the CDR3 is TGTGCCTGGAGATCGCCTGGGGGAGGGGAAACCCATGGCTACACCTTC. Translated, it gives CAWRSPGGGETHGYTF.

The CDR3 DNA sequence: TGTGCCAGCAGCCCCGGACAGGGCCCAAATGAAAAACTGTTTTTT. It encodes CASSPGQGPNEKLFF. This chain connects TRBV3-1 (or the pseudogene TRBV3-2) to TRBJ1-4, with 8 bases matching TRBD1. Trimming cost V 4 bases and J 5 bases; bases outside gene matches: 6. CDR3 size: 15 residues. Germline assignment: CDR1 LGHDT and CDR2 YNNKEL (reference sequence).

This chain uses TRBV6-5 with TRBJ1-1; D unclear. The V and J ends lost 4 bases and 8 bases respectively, with 11 bases between them. The CDR3 consists of 12 residues. In germline, CDR1 is MNHEY, CDR2 SVGAGI. CDR3 sequence reads: CASSFQAGEAFF. The CDR3 nucleotides read TGTGCCAGCAGTTTCCAGGCAGGAGAAGCTTTCTTT.

In regard to this clone: This same CDR3 is encoded by further DNA sequences in the sample. The chain carries TRBV6-5 and TRBJ1-5, with unresolved D. This CDR3 spans 13 amino acids. Trimming shortened V by 8 bases and J by 11 bases, and 19 bases separated the two germline ends. Looked up from germline, CDR1 is MNHEY and CDR2 is SVGAGI. As DNA, the CDR3 is TGTGCCAGCTGCGGTGGGTCGGGTCGGGCCCAGCATTTT. Amino acid sequence: CASCGGSGRAQHF.

V gene TRBV7-2 combines with J gene TRBJ1-4; 7 bases are a match to TRBD1. This CDR3 spans 15 amino acids. From germline, CDR1 is SGHTA and CDR2 FQGNSA. V trimming: 4 bases; J trimming: 4 bases; junction bases outside the gene matches: 6. As DNA, the CDR3 is TGTGCCAGCAGCTCGTATAGGGACAGTAATGAAAAACTGTTTTTT. Residues: CASSSYRDSNEKLFF.

The chain uses TRBV7-2 and TRBJ2-7, with D possibly being TRBD1 (6 bases). CDR1 and CDR2 from the germline V gene are SGHTA and FQGNSA. V was pared by 5 bases and J by 7 bases, with 15 bases between. The length of the CDR3 is 13 residues. This CDR3 is CASSQDRGGEQYF. The CDR3, as DNA: TGTGCCAGCAGCCAGGACAGAGGGGGAGAGCAGTACTTC.

This chain uses TRBV12-3 or TRBV12-4 with TRBJ1-2; tentatively, D is TRBD1 (5 bases). Trimming took 3 bases from V and 3 from J, leaving 8 bases between them. This CDR3 has 13 amino acids. CDR3 bases: TGTGCCAGCAGTTTGGTCAGGGACTATGGCTACACCTTC. This encodes CASSLVRDYGYTF.

The V call is TRBV5-6, the J call TRBJ1-3; no clear D. The CDR3 runs to 14 residues. With 7 bases removed from V and 5 bases from J, the gap between germline ends came to 16 bases. Per the germline V gene, CDR1 is SGHDT and CDR2 is YYEEEE. The CDR3 loop reads CASGVAAERNTIYF. CDR3 coding DNA: TGTGCCAGCGGGGTCGCGGCCGAGCGAAACACCATATATTTT.

A word on this clone: One end of the junction fails to match germline, which may point to a read error. The J gene is TRBJ1-3, the V gene TRBV3-1 (or the pseudogene TRBV3-2); D not resolved. The germline V gene has CDR1 LGHDT and CDR2 YNNKEL (reference sequence). CDR3 length: 14 amino acids. This CDR3 reads CASSPVVSGSTIYF. The CDR3 DNA follows: TGTGCCAGCAGCCCCGTTGTCTCTGGAAGCACCATATATTTT.

Concerning this clone itself: Germline and junction disagree at one end, which may indicate a read error. The chain links TRBV6-6 to TRBJ2-2, with 9 bases aligning to TRBD2. The CDR3 runs 16 residues. The germline V gene encodes CDR1 MNHNY and CDR2 SVGAGI (reference sequence). DNA for the CDR3: TGTGCCAGCAGTTTTCTTGCGGGGGGGAACGCCGGGGAGCTGTTTTTT. Translation gives CASSFLAGGNAGELFF.

This clone was seen only once. The J gene is TRBJ2-1, the V gene TRBV10-3; D possibly corresponds to TRBD2 (6 bases). The V end was cut by 6 bases, the J end by 8 bases, with 11 bases between. This CDR3 is 12 amino acids long. The germline V gene has CDR1 ENHRY and CDR2 SYGVKD. CDR3 loop: CAISRTTDEQFF. CDR3 coding DNA: TGTGCCATCAGCCGGACTACCGATGAGCAGTTCTTC.

The CDR3 DNA follows: TGTGCCAGTACCCCCAGGGGCTCGGGACAGGGTAACACCGGGGAGCTGTTTTTT. Residues: CASTPRGSGQGNTGELFF. The V and J genes are TRBV19 and TRBJ2-2; TRBD1 aligns across 9 bases. The V gene end was trimmed by 7 bases and the J gene end by 2 bases; junction bases not matched to a gene: 14. CDR1 is LNHDA, CDR2 SQIVND, per germline (reference sequence). The length of the CDR3 is 18 residues.

This clone was found once. The rearrangement links TRBV7-4 to TRBJ1-1, with no clear D. CDR3 length equals 15 residues. Germline V gene lookup returns CDR1 SGHVT and CDR2 SQSDAQ. V was trimmed by 1 base and J by 5 bases, leaving 14 bases between them. CDR3 sequence reads: CASSLVGRGKTEAFF. CDR3 DNA sequence: TGTGCCAGCAGCTTAGTAGGACGCGGAAAAACTGAAGCTTTCTTT.

V gene TRBV7-3 combines with J gene TRBJ2-2; 7 bases fit TRBD1. Germline V CDR1 and CDR2: SGHTA, FQGTGA. V lost 2 bases, J lost 3 bases, and 3 bases stayed unmatched. The CDR3 has 15 residues. CDR3 in amino acids: CASSLSGQDTGELFF. DNA for the CDR3: TGTGCCAGCAGCTTATCCGGACAGGACACCGGGGAGCTGTTTTTT.

This clone was observed once. CDR3 loop: CASSSMTGSGELFF. The DNA for the CDR3 is TGTGCCAGCAGTTCTATGACCGGGTCCGGGGAGCTGTTTTTT. The V call is TRBV6-6, the J call TRBJ2-2; D gene uncertain. There are 14 residues in the CDR3. V lost 4 bases and J 6 bases, leaving 12 bases between the germline ends. CDR1 MNHNY and CDR2 SVGAGI come from the germline V gene (reference sequence).

This chain joins TRBV6-5 and TRBJ1-4, with 10 nucleotides matching TRBD1. Trimming cost V 6 bases and J 7 bases; bases outside gene matches: 5. The CDR3 runs 14 residues. Per the germline V gene, CDR1 is MNHEY and CDR2 is SVGAGI. In nucleotides, the CDR3 is TGTGCCAGCAGCCGGGACAGGGGAAGTGAAAAACTGTTTTTT. This translates into CASSRDRGSEKLFF.

This clone is a singleton in its sample. The rearrangement links TRBV6-5 to TRBJ1-6; D unresolved. The germline gives CDR1 MNHEY, CDR2 SVGAGI. The CDR3 is made up of 12 amino acids. The V and J ends lost 7 bases and 9 bases respectively, with 10 bases between them. The CDR3 region is CASTLTGSPLHF. The CDR3 DNA is TGTGCCAGCACCCTTACGGGTTCACCCCTCCACTTT.

This clone was counted between two and nine times. This sequence joins TRBV9 and TRBJ1-1; 9 nucleotides line up with TRBD1. The CDR3 is 14 amino acids. CDR1 is SGDLS and CDR2 is YYNGEE in the germline V gene. The V and J ends lost 0 bases and 5 bases, in that order; junction bases with no gene match: 2. CDR3 DNA: TGTGCCAGCAGCGTAGAGGGACAGGGTACTGAAGCTTTCTTT. It yields the protein CASSVEGQGTEAFF.

This chain joins TRBV28 and TRBJ1-4; D is unresolved. Germline loops: CDR1 MDHEN, CDR2 SYDVKM. V gave up 6 bases and J gave up 8 bases, with 16 bases separating them. The CDR3 extends over 14 amino acids. The CDR3 loop reads CASSSPYYEEKLFF. The CDR3 DNA is TGTGCCAGCAGCTCCCCCTACTACGAGGAAAAACTGTTTTTT.

The chain employs TRBV12-5 and TRBJ1-1, with D perhaps matching TRBD1 (5 bases). Trimming left V 6 bases short and J 4 bases short, with 12 bases between. CDR1 is LGHNT and CDR2 is FRNRAP in the germline V gene. The CDR3 is made up of 13 amino acids. In DNA form, the CDR3 reads TGTGCTAGTGGCTGGGGGAAGGGCACTGAAGCTTTCTTT. This sequence encodes CASGWGKGTEAFF.

The chain carries TRBV6-5 and TRBJ1-1; D remains unclear. V lost 0 bases and J lost 4, with 12 bases in between. CDR1 is MNHEY and CDR2 is SVGAGI in the germline V gene. The CDR3 runs to 15 residues. CDR3 DNA sequence: TGTGCCAGCAGTTACTCTTTCGCAGGCTCCACTGAAGCTTTCTTT. Residues: CASSYSFAGSTEAFF.

The rearrangement uses TRBV7-8 and TRBJ2-1; either TRBD1 or TRBD2 may fit D (6 bases each). CDR1 and CDR2 from the germline V gene are SGHVS and FQNEAQ. This CDR3 contains 14 residues. V was shortened by 5 bases and J by 6 bases, with 14 bases between the two germline ends. CDR3 in DNA: TGTGCCAGCAGCCCCCGAGGGGGAGGCAATGAGCAGTTCTTC. It translates to CASSPRGGGNEQFF. The full variable domain, in which reference TRBV7-8 and TRBJ2-1 provide the parts outside the CDR3, is GAGVSQSPRYKVAKRGQDVALRCDPISGHVSLFWYQQALGQGPEFLTYFQNEAQLDKSGLPSDRFFAERPEGSVSTLKIQRTQQEDSAVYLCASSPRGGGNEQFFGPGTRLTVL.

J is TRBJ2-2 and V is TRBV21-1. TRBV21-1 is noted as a pseudogene. The CDR3 consists of 19 residues. CDR3 in DNA: TGTGCCAGCAGCAAAAATAGTGGGGGAGGGACAGCGAACACCGGGGAGCTGTTTTTT. It specifies CASSKNSGGGTANTGELFF.

The J gene is TRBJ2-7, the V gene TRBV7-6; a possible D gene is TRBD2 (6 bases). This CDR3 is built from 15 residues. The V and J ends lost 5 bases and 0 bases respectively, with 14 bases between them. Per the germline V gene, CDR1 is SGHVS and CDR2 is FNYEAQ. The chain's CDR3 is CASSPRDSGSYEQYF. The CDR3 nucleotides read TGTGCCAGCAGCCCTAGGGATAGCGGCTCCTACGAGCAGTACTTC.